These T cell receptor beta chains were read from a single sample in a study of CD8 T cells in ankylosing spondylitis. TCRdb called the 5' RACE reads again in MiXCR, with one record for every CDR3 protein. Seen here are some 220,000 distinct CDR3 sequences, over 9.5% observed once, and the top ten hold 2.6%. The sample was blood, either unsorted or a sorted T cell fraction (not recorded which). The receptors were sampled from a male donor with ankylosing spondylitis or in good health (not recorded which). The CDR3 runs from the conserved cysteine through the conserved F or W. Expanded clones get a size class; other rows say once, few or many, or leave the size out.

clone_size: -
j_call: TRBJ2-7
v_call: TRBV5-1
cdr3_aa: CASSLGGNYEQYF

clone_size: -
j_call: TRBJ2-1
v_call: TRBV4-1
cdr3_aa: CASSRTSGEYNEQFF

clone_size: many
j_call: TRBJ2-1
v_call: TRBV11-2
cdr3_aa: CASSLGARGNEQFF

clone_size: -
j_call: TRBJ1-5
v_call: TRBV10-3
cdr3_aa: CAIGGSKGSGSSNHSNQPQHF

clone_size: -
j_call: TRBJ2-3
v_call: TRBV4-1
cdr3_aa: CASSQDWGLAGEGGIDTQYF

clone_size: few
j_call: TRBJ2-1
v_call: TRBV7-9
cdr3_aa: CASSFSGGDYEQFF

clone_size: many
j_call: TRBJ2-3
v_call: TRBV20-1
cdr3_aa: CSARGRGVHTQYF

clone_size: -
j_call: TRBJ1-2
v_call: TRBV2
cdr3_aa: CASRGQFYGYTF

clone_size: -
j_call: TRBJ2-2
v_call: TRBV30
cdr3_aa: CAWRSGTRRGTGELFF

clone_size: many
j_call: TRBJ1-2
v_call: TRBV20-1
cdr3_aa: CSVRTGSGYTF

clone_size: many
j_call: TRBJ2-1
v_call: TRBV15
cdr3_aa: CATSREYPEQFF

clone_size: many
j_call: TRBJ2-7
v_call: TRBV6-1
cdr3_aa: CAISPLTGNYEQYF

clone_size: -
j_call: TRBJ2-7
v_call: TRBV18
cdr3_aa: CASSPGTSGRDEQYF

clone_size: -
j_call: TRBJ2-7
v_call: TRBV7-2
cdr3_aa: CASSLGGPSYEQYF

clone_size: few
j_call: TRBJ1-1
v_call: TRBV7-9
cdr3_aa: CASSLEPGNIQAFF

clone_size: few
j_call: TRBJ2-3
v_call: TRBV11-2
cdr3_aa: CASRSSDTQYF

clone_size: many
j_call: TRBJ2-7
v_call: TRBV20-1
cdr3_aa: CSARGAASYEQYF

clone_size: -
j_call: TRBJ1-2
v_call: TRBV7-9
cdr3_aa: CASSPLVDRGPPSYTF

clone_size: few
j_call: TRBJ2-3
v_call: TRBV4-2
cdr3_aa: CASSSPESSTDTQYF

clone_size: -
j_call: TRBJ2-1
v_call: TRBV2
cdr3_aa: CASSRDRGYNEQFF

clone_size: many
j_call: TRBJ1-2
v_call: TRBV20-1
cdr3_aa: CSAETVFTNYGYTF

clone_size: many
j_call: TRBJ2-2
v_call: TRBV6-2/TRBV6-3
cdr3_aa: CASTSSLASNTGELFF

clone_size: many
j_call: TRBJ2-7
v_call: TRBV20-1
cdr3_aa: CSARTGTQRYEQYF

clone_size: -
j_call: TRBJ2-7
v_call: TRBV4-1
cdr3_aa: CASSQDPGRATYEQYF

clone_size: many
j_call: TRBJ2-3
v_call: TRBV12-3/TRBV12-4
cdr3_aa: CASERGGGRTDTQYF

clone_size: many
j_call: TRBJ1-3
v_call: TRBV12-3/TRBV12-4
cdr3_aa: CASSFGSFSGNTIYF

clone_size: -
j_call: TRBJ2-1
v_call: TRBV11-3
cdr3_aa: CASCFTGPGTYNEQFF

clone_size: many
j_call: TRBJ2-7
v_call: TRBV5-1
cdr3_aa: CASSLLGGVDEQYF

clone_size: -
j_call: TRBJ2-1
v_call: TRBV10-3
cdr3_aa: CAISGRSSYNERFF

clone_size: few
j_call: TRBJ2-7
v_call: TRBV7-8
cdr3_aa: CASSPGRPTYEQYF

clone_size: many
j_call: TRBJ2-5
v_call: TRBV21-1
cdr3_aa: CASKLGTARLAYQYF

clone_size: few
j_call: TRBJ1-2
v_call: TRBV25-1
cdr3_aa: CASSDQAGGHYGYTF

clone_size: many
j_call: TRBJ2-1
v_call: TRBV6-1
cdr3_aa: CASSPDSTYNEQFF

clone_size: many
j_call: TRBJ2-6
v_call: TRBV25-1
cdr3_aa: CASSEGGSGANVLTF

clone_size: many
j_call: TRBJ2-3
v_call: TRBV10-3
cdr3_aa: CAISQGSGRGRTDTQYF

clone_size: few
j_call: TRBJ2-5
v_call: TRBV3-1
cdr3_aa: CASSQDMDWPETQYF

clone_size: many
j_call: TRBJ1-5
v_call: TRBV7-8
cdr3_aa: CASSSSTGSNQPQHF

clone_size: many
j_call: TRBJ1-2
v_call: TRBV5-5
cdr3_aa: CASSLEVSLDGYTF

clone_size: many
j_call: TRBJ2-3
v_call: TRBV3-1
cdr3_aa: CASSQDMAAGTSGDTQYF

clone_size: -
j_call: TRBJ1-2
v_call: TRBV3-1
cdr3_aa: CASSQVGGNGYTF

clone_size: many
j_call: TRBJ1-4
v_call: TRBV5-1
cdr3_aa: CASSGTGDAEKLFF

clone_size: many
j_call: TRBJ2-1
v_call: TRBV12-3/TRBV12-4
cdr3_aa: CASSHDRGRAF

clone_size: many
j_call: TRBJ1-1
v_call: TRBV4-2
cdr3_aa: CASSQASGVRDAFF